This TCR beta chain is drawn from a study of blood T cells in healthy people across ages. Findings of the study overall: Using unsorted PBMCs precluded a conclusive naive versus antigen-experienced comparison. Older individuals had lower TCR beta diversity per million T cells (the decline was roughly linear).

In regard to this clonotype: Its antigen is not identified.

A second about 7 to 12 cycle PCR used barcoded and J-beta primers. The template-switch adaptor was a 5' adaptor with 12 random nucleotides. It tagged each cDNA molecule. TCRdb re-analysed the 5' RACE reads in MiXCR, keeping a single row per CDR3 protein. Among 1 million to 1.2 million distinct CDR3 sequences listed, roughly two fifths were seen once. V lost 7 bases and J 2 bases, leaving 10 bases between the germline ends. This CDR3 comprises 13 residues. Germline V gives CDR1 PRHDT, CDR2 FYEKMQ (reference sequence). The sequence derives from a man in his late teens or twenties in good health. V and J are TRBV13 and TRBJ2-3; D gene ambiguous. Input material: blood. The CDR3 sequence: CASTAEITDTQYF. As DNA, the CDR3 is TGTGCCAGCACCGCAGAAATCACAGATACGCAGTATTTT.